Listed here are 25 T cell receptor beta chains from one sample, sequenced in a study of shared clonotypes between healthy human individuals. Sequencing used immunoSEQ multiplex PCR; TCRdb keeps in-frame clones, though not all of them. The sample shows around 560,000 clones, roughly 96% of them seen only once. Naive CD8 cells lacked CD45RO and underwent positive selection for CCR7, leaving out terminally differentiated effector memory CD45RA+ cells. The material sequenced was naive CD8+ T cells sorted from blood. All receptors come from a woman aged 25 to 45 in good health.

V is TRBV5-4 and J is TRBJ2-7, with TRBD2 matching 9 bases. The CDR3 loop spans 14 amino acids. Unmatched junction bases numbered 5, after V lost 4 bases and J lost 3 bases. Germline V gives CDR1 SGHNT, CDR2 YYREEE (reference sequence). In DNA form, the CDR3 reads TGTGCCAGCAGCCCACTAGCGGGTAGCTACGAGCAGTACTTC. Translated, it gives CASSPLAGSYEQYF.

CDR3 residues: CASSEFLGRMNEKLFF. The CDR3 bases are TGTGCCAGCAGTGAATTTTTGGGGAGGATGAATGAAAAACTGTTTTTT. This chain joins TRBV6-1 and TRBJ1-4; no definite D call. Germline CDR1 is MNHNS and CDR2 is SASEGT. The CDR3 contains 16 residues. Trimming removed 2 bases at V and 5 bases at J, with 15 bases between.

The chain uses TRBV28 and TRBJ2-1; 7 bases align to TRBD2. Germline V lookup: CDR1 MDHEN, CDR2 SYDVKM. After removal of 7 bases from V and 12 bases from J, the junction contained 21 bases not matched to a gene. The CDR3 length is 16 residues. Here the CDR3 DNA reads TGTGCCAGCAAGCGGGCCGGGGGGACGATTTCTCCTGGGCAGTTCTTC. As protein: CASKRAGGTISPGQFF.

The rearrangement links TRBV19 to TRBJ2-7, with 9 bases that match TRBD2. The CDR3 length is 15 residues. The V gene end was trimmed by 10 bases and the J gene end by 0 bases; junction bases not matched to a gene: 10. The V gene's germline CDR1 is LNHDA and CDR2 SQIVND (reference sequence). The CDR3 sequence is CATSEGSGGSYEQYF. CDR3 nucleotide sequence: TGTGCCACCTCGGAGGGTAGCGGGGGCTCCTACGAGCAGTACTTC.

The chain recombines TRBV29-1 with TRBJ1-2; no clear D. Trimming left V 0 bases short and J 0 bases short, with 5 bases between. The germline CDR1 and CDR2 sequences are SQVTM and ANQGSEA. The CDR3 has 13 residues. CDR3 amino acids: CSVEDRSNYGYTF. CDR3 bases: TGCAGCGTTGAAGACAGATCTAACTATGGCTACACCTTC.

The rearrangement uses TRBV5-8 and TRBJ2-3; D may correspond to TRBD1 or TRBD2 (5 bases each). With 2 bases removed from V and 4 bases from J, the gap between germline ends came to 14 bases. The CDR3 is 15 residues long. The germline gives CDR1 SGHTS, CDR2 YDEGEE. The DNA for the CDR3 is TGTGCCAGCAGCTTAGGTCTACGGGGCCCAGATACGCAGTATTTT. This translates into CASSLGLRGPDTQYF.

The chain is built from TRBV19 and TRBJ1-5; no firm D call. Trimming left V 3 bases short and J 3 bases short, with 6 bases between. The CDR3 has 13 residues. CDR1 is LNHDA, CDR2 SQIVND, per germline (reference sequence). Here the CDR3 reads CASSIDDNQPQHF. CDR3 coding DNA: TGTGCCAGTAGTATTGATGACAATCAGCCCCAGCATTTT. The entire variable domain, with the rest obtained from reference TRBV19 and TRBJ1-5, is as follows: DGGITQSPKYLFRKEGQNVTLSCEQNLNHDAMYWYRQDPGQGLRLIYYSQIVNDFQKGDIAEGYSVSREKKESFPLTVTSAQKNPTAFYLCASSIDDNQPQHFGDGTRLSIL.

V is TRBV4-1 and J is TRBJ1-1, with D perhaps TRBD1 (6 bases). CDR3 length equals 12 residues. Trimming removed 1 base from V and 8 bases from J, with 8 bases in between. Germline CDR1 is MGHRA and CDR2 is YSYEKL. The CDR3 bases are TGCGCCAGCAGCCAAGGTGGACAGGAAGCTTTCTTT. This encodes CASSQGGQEAFF.

The CDR3, as DNA: TGTGCCAGCCCGGACCGATACACTGAAGCTTTCTTT. It translates to CASPDRYTEAFF. The rearrangement joins TRBV28 to TRBJ1-1; D gene ambiguous. Germline V CDR1 and CDR2: MDHEN, SYDVKM. With 8 bases removed from V and 3 bases from J, the gap between germline ends came to 10 bases. The CDR3 spans 12 residues.

CDR3 residues: CASSVRDSPIETQYF. The CDR3, as DNA: TGTGCCAGCAGCGTCCGGGACAGCCCTATTGAGACCCAGTACTTC. The V and J genes are TRBV9 and TRBJ2-5, with 7 nucleotides matching TRBD1. The CDR3 sequence is 15 residues long. Germline CDR1 is SGDLS and CDR2 is YYNGEE. With V trimmed by 2 bases and J by 5 bases, 9 bases remained unmatched.

This chain connects TRBV27 to TRBJ1-1; D not resolved. Germline lookup yields CDR1 MNHEY and CDR2 SMNVEV (reference sequence). V lost 3 bases and J lost 7, with 9 bases in between. The CDR3 is 12 amino acids. CDR3 amino acids: CASSFGRFEAFF. The CDR3 DNA sequence: TGTGCCAGCAGTTTTGGGCGGTTTGAAGCTTTCTTT.

This clone was seen only once. The rearrangement uses TRBV29-1 and TRBJ2-5; D gene uncertain. The germline V and J ends were trimmed by 1 base and 1 base, with 13 bases remaining between them. This CDR3 is built from 15 residues. Germline V gene sequence: CDR1 SQVTM, CDR2 ANQGSEA. This CDR3 is CSVEAVYTPQETQYF. CDR3 DNA sequence: TGCAGCGTTGAAGCCGTCTATACCCCCCAAGAGACCCAGTACTTC.

The chain uses TRBV15 and TRBJ2-1; D uncertain. V was cut by 0 bases and J by 9 bases, with 12 bases left in between. CDR3 length: 14 residues. Germline lookup yields CDR1 LNHNV and CDR2 YYDKDF (reference sequence). The CDR3 spells CATSRDLSEFEQFF. CDR3 nucleotides: TGTGCCACCAGCAGAGATCTCTCTGAGTTTGAGCAGTTCTTC.

The chain is built from TRBV27 and TRBJ2-7; 8 bases match TRBD1. This CDR3 is 14 amino acids long. The V and J ends lost 3 bases and 5 bases, in that order; junction bases with no gene match: 6. Germline V gene data show CDR1 as MNHEY and CDR2 as SMNVEV (reference sequence). This CDR3 is CASSFQGALNEQYF. The CDR3 nucleotides are TGTGCCAGCAGTTTCCAGGGGGCCCTCAACGAGCAGTACTTC.

The rearrangement uses TRBV9 and TRBJ2-7; D is ambiguous. The CDR3 totals 14 residues. In germline, CDR1 is SGDLS, CDR2 YYNGEE. V lost 4 bases and J 0 bases, leaving 11 bases between the germline ends. CDR3 protein: CASSPSPASYEQYF. In nucleotides, the CDR3 is TGTGCCAGCAGCCCCTCTCCAGCCTCCTACGAGCAGTACTTC.

J is TRBJ2-1 and V is TRBV27, with D unclear. Germline V gene data show CDR1 as MNHEY and CDR2 as SMNVEV (reference sequence). The CDR3 covers 15 residues. V was trimmed by 0 bases and J by 3 bases, leaving 9 bases between them. CDR3 nucleotide sequence: TGTGCCAGCAGTTTATCGAGCGTGGACTACAATGAGCAGTTCTTC. This translates into CASSLSSVDYNEQFF.

The chain links TRBV5-1 to TRBJ1-2, with a tentative D call TRBD1 (5 bases). From germline, CDR1 is SGHRS and CDR2 YFSETQ. Trimming took 4 bases from V and 1 from J, leaving 8 bases between them. The CDR3 sequence is 13 residues long. The CDR3, as DNA: TGCGCCAGCAGCCCAGGGAGTAACTATGGCTACACCTTC. Amino acids: CASSPGSNYGYTF.

The rearrangement links TRBV10-3 to TRBJ1-4; 9 bases align to TRBD1. V was clipped by 5 bases and J by 5 bases; unmatched bases: 6. Germline CDR1 reads ENHRY; CDR2 reads SYGVKD. This CDR3 region has 15 residues. This chain's CDR3 is CAISQRQGENEKLFF. The CDR3 DNA reads as TGTGCCATCAGTCAAAGACAGGGGGAAAATGAAAAACTGTTTTTT.

This chain links TRBV19 with TRBJ2-1; D possibly corresponds to TRBD2 (7 bases). V shed 4 bases and J shed 4 bases, with 23 bases lying between them. The length of the CDR3 is 18 residues. Germline values: CDR1 LNHDA, CDR2 SQIVND (reference sequence). CDR3 region: CASSTPLGGDTIYNEQFF. Written as DNA, the CDR3 is TGTGCCAGTAGTACCCCGTTGGGAGGGGACACCATATACAATGAGCAGTTCTTC.

The genes are TRBV28 and TRBJ1-5; D is unresolved. Trimming removed 7 bases at V and 9 bases at J, with 16 bases between. Germline CDR1 reads MDHEN; CDR2 reads SYDVKM. CDR3 length: 13 amino acids. The CDR3: CASTNTEGRPQHF. Here the CDR3 DNA reads TGTGCCAGCACAAACACCGAGGGTCGGCCCCAGCATTTT.

The V and J genes are TRBV28 and TRBJ2-5; no definite D call. The J call may be faulty, since TRBJ2-7 better matches the DNA end. Germline CDR1 reads MDHEN; CDR2 reads SYDVKM. The CDR3 sequence is 11 residues long. In DNA, the CDR3 is TGTGCCAGCAGTTTCGAGGACGAGCAGTACTTC. Protein: CASSFEDEQYF.

The chain links TRBV28 to TRBJ2-7; maybe TRBD2 (6 bases). V lost 6 bases to trimming and J lost 0 bases, with 18 bases between them. CDR3 size: 16 residues. The V gene's germline CDR1 is MDHEN and CDR2 SYDVKM. The CDR3 is CASRSYWGEDSYEQYF. CDR3 DNA: TGTGCCAGCAGATCGTATTGGGGGGAAGACTCCTACGAGCAGTACTTC.

J is TRBJ2-1 and V is TRBV13; 12 bases line up with TRBD1. The CDR3 runs 15 residues. V lost 2 bases to trimming and J lost 7 bases; unmatched junction nucleotides: 3. From germline, CDR1 is PRHDT and CDR2 FYEKMQ (reference sequence). The CDR3 DNA is TGTGCCAGCAGCTTATGGGACAGGGGGCCGAATGAGCAGTTCTTC. This gives the protein CASSLWDRGPNEQFF.

The chain recombines TRBV7-6 with TRBJ2-7; D is possibly TRBD2 (7 bases). Germline V CDR1 and CDR2: SGHVS, FNYEAQ. The CDR3 is made up of 13 amino acids. The germline V and J ends were trimmed by 5 bases and 2 bases, with 10 bases remaining between them. The chain's CDR3 is CASSAGGPYEQYF. The CDR3 nucleotides are TGTGCCAGCAGCGCCGGGGGGCCCTACGAGCAGTACTTC.

This clone was picked up one time. The J gene is TRBJ2-7, the V gene TRBV27; a possible D gene is TRBD2 (6 bases). The ends were cut back, 6 bases at V and 4 bases at J, with 13 bases in the middle. CDR3 length: 13 residues. Germline V gives CDR1 MNHEY, CDR2 SMNVEV (reference sequence). The CDR3 nucleotides read TGTGCCAGCAGCCCCCGGAGGGAATACGAGCAGTACTTC. Residues: CASSPRREYEQYF.